This passage covers 28 T cell receptor beta chains from one sample sequenced in a study of tumor-infiltrating lymphocytes in primary liver carcinoma (TCRdb year 2017). Without any cell sorting, total RNA and DNA were co-extracted from around 18-30 mg of bulk tissue using the AllPrep DNA/RNA mini kit. Sequencer: Illumina HiSeq 2500. A constant-region primer and ProtoScript II reverse transcriptase were used to reverse-transcribe TCRbeta-specific cDNA from about 0.55 ug total RNA. The TCRbeta libraries were prepared through three rounds of nested multiplex PCR following a slightly modified ARM-PCR procedure. Multiplex TRBV1-TRBV30 forward primers and a Cbeta reverse primer were used in the first two PCR rounds, each of which was run for around 10 cycles. TCRdb reanalyzed the raw reads on its own, using fastp at Q25 for trimming and MiXCR for clone calling, and kept in-frame beta chains. Each entry merges the rows of one CDR3 protein and shows their most common DNA and genes. For this sample there are about 64,000 distinct CDR3 sequences; about 65% appear just once. 40% of the sample comes from the top ten.

Sequencing was done on a sample of liver tumor tissue from sampling region 4. In light of the paper, this sample's cell subset or site label describes: tumor region T4, right-lateral pole. Receptors originate from a man aged 35-49 years with primary liver carcinoma and hepatitis B virus infection.

The chain joins TRBV20-1 to TRBJ1-1; D call uncertain. The germline gives CDR1 DFQATT, CDR2 SNEGSKA (reference sequence). The CDR3 covers 12 residues. V dropped 6 bases and J dropped 5 bases, with 13 bases sitting between them. The CDR3, as DNA: TGCAGTGCCCTGAAGGCGAGTACTGAAGCTTTCTTT. It yields the protein CSALKASTEAFF.

A word on this clonotype: A junction end diverges from the germline sequence, so it may reflect a read error. V usage is TRBV4-2 and J usage is TRBJ2-5; 13 nucleotides align to TRBD2. The CDR3 extends over 16 amino acids. The germline V gene has CDR1 LGHNA and CDR2 YNFKEQ. CDR3 sequence (DNA): TGTGCCAGTAGCCAGGGACTAGCGGGGACCCAAGGGACCCAGTACTTC. The encoded protein is CASSQGLAGTQGTQYF.

At least ten counts were recorded for this clonotype. The V and J genes are TRBV6-5 and TRBJ2-2, with TRBD2 identical over 10 bases. V shed 0 bases and J 5 bases; nucleotides not matched to a gene: 6. Germline assignment: CDR1 MNHEY and CDR2 SVGAGI. The CDR3 totals 17 residues. This CDR3 is CASSYSWSSGSTGELFF. For the CDR3, the DNA is TGTGCCAGCAGTTACTCGTGGTCTAGCGGGAGTACCGGGGAGCTGTTTTTT.

The rearrangement joins TRBV29-1 to TRBJ2-1; 8 positions agree with TRBD1. There are 15 residues in the CDR3. CDR1 is SQVTM, CDR2 ANQGSEA, per germline. With 7 bases clipped from V and 7 bases from J, the junction kept 15 bases outside the gene matches. This CDR3 reads CSAGDPGQELNEQFF. CDR3 coding DNA: TGCAGCGCTGGAGACCCGGGACAGGAGTTAAATGAGCAGTTCTTC.

As regards this clonotype: A single base separates this from a much larger clone, so it may be a read error. V gene TRBV30 combines with J gene TRBJ1-2; possible D gene TRBD1, 6 bases. The CDR3 has 12 amino acids. Trimming took 4 bases from V and 6 from J, leaving 12 bases between them. Germline CDR1 is GTSNPN and CDR2 is SVGIG (reference sequence). Here the CDR3 DNA reads TGTGCCTGGAACCGGGACAACCATGGCTACACCTTC. This sequence encodes CAWNRDNHGYTF.

CDR3 loop: CASSSEWGADSEAFF. CDR3 sequence (DNA): TGTGCCAGCAGCTCGGAGTGGGGGGCGGACTCTGAAGCTTTCTTT. The rearrangement uses TRBV11-2 and TRBJ1-1, with a possible D match to TRBD1 (6 bases). V was clipped by 4 bases and J by 6 bases, with 18 bases between them. Germline CDR1 reads SGHAT; CDR2 reads FQNNGV. CDR3 size: 15 residues.

About this clonotype: This sequence may be a read error, since a much larger clone differs from it by one base. The chain has TRBV7-9 and TRBJ1-5, with D hard to call. Per germline, CDR1 SEHNR and CDR2 FQNEAQ (reference sequence). The CDR3 covers 16 residues. This chain's CDR3 is CASRLEHGSSNQPQHF. CDR3 bases: TGTGCCAGCAGGTTAGAACACGGTAGTAGCAATCAGCCCCAGCATTTT. Drawing the rest from reference TRBV7-9 and TRBJ1-5, the complete variable domain is DTGVSQNPRHKITKRGQNVTFRCDPISEHNRLYWYRQTLGQGPEFLTYFQNEAQLEKSRLLSDRFSAERPKGSFSTLEIQRTEQGDSAMYLCASRLEHGSSNQPQHFGDGTRLSIL.

For this clonotype: One end of the junction fails to match germline, which may point to a read error. The rearrangement joins TRBV7-9 to TRBJ2-1, with 7 bases aligning to TRBD1. The germline V gene encodes CDR1 SEHNR and CDR2 FQNEAQ (reference sequence). This CDR3 comprises 14 residues. The CDR3 reads CASSVRQGHNEQFF. DNA of the CDR3: TGTGCTAGCAGCGTGAGACAGGGCCACAATGAGCAGTTCTTC.

Worth noting for this clonotype: A single base separates this from a much larger clone, so it may be a read error. This chain connects TRBV11-2 to TRBJ2-5; 7 bases match TRBD2. The CDR3 has 19 residues. In germline, CDR1 is SGHAT, CDR2 FQNNGV. Trimming took 3 bases from V and 4 from J; bases not matched to a gene: 20. The CDR3 DNA follows: TGTGCCAGCAGCTTTGGTAGCCTTCTAGTGGGAGGGCGGGGAGAGACCCAGTACTTC. Amino acids: CASSFGSLLVGGRGETQYF.

Only a few counts were recorded for this clonotype. The CDR3 reads CASSLTVGETQYF. As DNA, the CDR3 is TGTGCCAGCAGTTTAACAGTGGGAGAGACCCAGTACTTC. The V and J genes are TRBV12-3 or TRBV12-4 and TRBJ2-5; D unclear. Between the trimmed V and J ends, which lost 2 bases and 4 bases, there was a span of 8 bases. This CDR3 spans 13 amino acids.

A word on this clonotype: A read error may produce the germline difference seen at one junction end. The V gene is TRBV4-1, the J gene TRBJ2-1; the D is unclear. This CDR3 spans 15 amino acids. Germline CDR1 reads MGHRA; CDR2 reads YSYEKL. CDR3 sequence (DNA): TGCGCCAGTAGCCCGCTCGGTAACAGCAACAATGAGCAGTTATTC. Encoded protein: CASSPLGNSNNEQLF.

Worth noting for this clonotype: No conserved phenylalanine or tryptophan is present at the end of the CDR3, so a read error is the likely explanation. The chain is built from TRBV6-6 and TRBJ2-7; the D gene could be TRBD1 or TRBD2 (5 bases each). The CDR3 contains 13 residues. The germline V gene encodes CDR1 MNHNY and CDR2 SVGAGI (reference sequence). For the CDR3, the DNA is TGCGCCATCAAAGAGGGGCCTTCCTACGAGCAGTACTTA. The encoded protein is CAIKEGPSYEQYL.

Remarks on this clonotype: An end of the junction does not agree with germline; a read error may underlie this. This chain links TRBV4-1 with TRBJ2-1; D not resolved. CDR3 length: 17 residues. Per the germline V gene, CDR1 is MGHRA and CDR2 is YSYEKL. The CDR3 protein is CASSQGLTESSYDEQLF. DNA of the CDR3: TGCGCCAGCAGCCAAGGGCTAACTGAAAGCTCCTACGATGAACAGTTGTTC.

This clonotype came up many times. V gene TRBV12-3 or TRBV12-4 combines with J gene TRBJ1-5; no clear D. V lost 2 bases, J lost 0 bases, and 5 bases lay in between. The CDR3 runs 14 residues. The CDR3 is CASSLQYSNQPQHF. For the CDR3, the DNA is TGTGCCAGCAGTTTACAGTATAGCAATCAGCCCCAGCATTTT.

Notes on this clonotype: One end of the junction fails to match germline, which may point to a read error. V and J are TRBV12-3 or TRBV12-4 and TRBJ2-3; 9 bases map to TRBD1. The CDR3 length is 15 residues. This CDR3 is CASRYDTGGEDMQYF. For the CDR3, the DNA is TGTGCCAGTAGATACGACACAGGGGGCGAAGATATGCAGTATTTC.

A word on this clonotype: Because it lacks the conserved phenylalanine or tryptophan at the end, this CDR3 is likely a read error. CDR3 amino acids: CASGPGQDSYNEQFL. The CDR3 DNA reads TGTGCCAGCGGCCCGGGACAGGATTCCTACAATGAGCAGTTCTTA. This chain connects TRBV5-5 to TRBJ2-1; 8 nucleotides match TRBD1. CDR3 length: 15 amino acids. With 7 bases clipped from V and 1 base from J, the junction kept 7 bases outside the gene matches. The germline V gene encodes CDR1 SGHKS and CDR2 YYEKEE (reference sequence).

Notes on this clonotype: A much larger clonotype is one base distant, so this may be a read error. The CDR3 loop is CATHGLATETQYF. The CDR3 DNA reads TGTGCCACCCACGGGCTAGCGACCGAGACCCAGTACTTC. The chain has TRBV7-9 and TRBJ2-5, with a weak D call TRBD2 (6 bases). V lost 10 bases, J lost 5 bases, and 17 bases lay in between. There are 13 residues in the CDR3. CDR1 SEHNR and CDR2 FQNEAQ come from the germline V gene (reference sequence). The full variable domain, its missing parts supplied by reference TRBV7-9 and TRBJ2-5, is DTGVSQNPRHKITKRGQNVTFRCDPISEHNRLYWYRQTLGQGPEFLTYFQNEAQLEKSRLLSDRFSAERPKGSFSTLEIQRTEQGDSAMYLCATHGLATETQYFGPGTRLLVL.

The V call is TRBV12-3 or TRBV12-4, the J call TRBJ2-5, with 13 nucleotides matching TRBD2. The J segment lost 5 bases and the V segment lost 5 bases, leaving 14 bases of the junction unmatched. The CDR3 is 18 residues long. In DNA form, the CDR3 reads TGTGCCAGCAGTAAGTGGACTAGCGGGAGCCTTCTGCAGGAGACCCAGTACTTC. It is translated as CASSKWTSGSLLQETQYF.

This clonotype was observed once. This clone may be a read error of a much larger clone one base away. The chain has TRBV9 and TRBJ2-6; D not certain. V was clipped by 7 bases and J by 2 bases, with 16 bases between them. Per germline, CDR1 SGDLS and CDR2 YYNGEE. The CDR3 is 16 residues long. In nucleotides, the CDR3 is TGTGCCAGCGGGGAAGGTGGTATCCCTGGGGCCAACGTCCTGACTTTC. Amino acid sequence: CASGEGGIPGANVLTF.

With respect to this clonotype: Germline is not matched at one junction end, which may reflect a read error. The J gene is TRBJ2-7, the V gene TRBV6-6; 9 bases align to TRBD1. The CDR3 has 17 residues. The V gene's germline CDR1 is MNHNY and CDR2 SVGAGI (reference sequence). CDR3 sequence: CASSPRLNRGQNYEQNF. The CDR3 DNA is TGTGCCAGCAGCCCTAGACTAAACAGGGGGCAGAACTACGAGCAGAACTTC.

This clonotype appeared a single time. A much larger clone differs by one base, so this may be a read error. The chain carries TRBV29-1 and TRBJ2-1; D may be TRBD1 (6 bases). CDR3 size: 12 residues. Trimming stripped 7 bases from V and 8 bases from J, with 15 bases between. The germline CDR1 and CDR2 sequences are SQVTM and ANQGSEA. CDR3 coding DNA: TGCAGCGGACCACAGGGTTTCGATGAGCAGTTCTTC. Translated, it gives CSGPQGFDEQFF.

V is TRBV6-1 and J is TRBJ2-7, with 9 bases identical to TRBD2. CDR1 is MNHNS, CDR2 SASEGT, per germline. The CDR3 consists of 16 residues. V trimming: 7 bases; J trimming: 4 bases; junction bases outside the gene matches: 14. The CDR3 DNA reads TGTGCCAGCATCTCTACGGGGACTAGCAGGAAATACGAGCAGTACTTC. Translating gives CASISTGTSRKYEQYF.

This clonotype appeared a few times. A read error may produce the germline difference seen at one junction end. This sequence joins TRBV6-1 and TRBJ2-5; 11 bases are shared with TRBD1. The CDR3 has 15 residues. Looked up from germline, CDR1 is MNHNS and CDR2 is SASEGT. CDR3 bases: TGTGTCAGCAGTGTAACCGGGACAGGGGGAGAGACCCAGTACTTC. The encoded protein is CVSSVTGTGGETQYF.

This clonotype came up a few times. The V gene is TRBV7-8, the J gene TRBJ1-6; TRBD1 might be the D (5 bases). This CDR3 region has 14 residues. CDR1 is SGHVS and CDR2 is FQNEAQ in the germline V gene. Trimming took off 9 bases at V and 7 bases at J, with 16 bases between the two ends. The CDR3 is CASSEGEGNSPLHF. The CDR3 DNA reads as TGTGCCAGTAGCGAGGGAGAGGGGAATTCACCCCTCCACTTT. Based on the CDR3 plus reference TRBV7-8 and TRBJ1-6, the full variable domain is GAGVSQSPRYKVAKRGQDVALRCDPISGHVSLFWYQQALGQGPEFLTYFQNEAQLDKSGLPSDRFFAERPEGSVSTLKIQRTQQEDSAVYLCASSEGEGNSPLHFGNGTRLTVT.

Concerning this clonotype itself: The junction differs from germline at one of its ends, possibly a read error. The chain carries TRBV5-4 and TRBJ2-1; the match to TRBD2 covers 14 bases. The CDR3 runs 16 residues. CDR1 is SGHNT and CDR2 is YYREEE in the germline V gene (reference sequence). The CDR3 DNA follows: TGTGACAGCAGCTCGGGACTAGCGGGAGTCTATAATGGGCAGTTCTTC. Translated: CDSSSGLAGVYNGQFF.

The genes are TRBV29-1 and TRBJ2-5, with TRBD1 identical over 11 bases. V lost 3 bases and J lost 4; bases outside the gene matches: 7. The CDR3 consists of 15 residues. CDR1 and CDR2 (germline): SQVTM, ANQGSEA. CDR3 loop: CSVDADRGRAETQYF. The DNA of the CDR3 is TGCAGCGTTGATGCGGACAGGGGGCGCGCAGAGACCCAGTACTTC.

The chain couples TRBV10-2 to TRBJ2-2, with D hard to call. The V gene lost 7 bases and the J gene lost 4 bases, with 7 bases spanning the gap. This CDR3 has 12 amino acids. The germline gives CDR1 WSHSY, CDR2 SAAADI. The CDR3 coding sequence is TGCGCCAGCACCCACACCACCGGGGAGCTGTTTTTT. Its protein product is CASTHTTGELFF.

As regards this clonotype: Being one base from a much bigger clone, this may be a read error. The CDR3 here is CARSLVRERGEQFF. The CDR3 region has the DNA TGCGCCAGGAGCTTGGTACGGGAGCGGGGTGAGCAGTTCTTC. This chain joins TRBV5-1 and TRBJ2-1; 7 nucleotides agree with TRBD2. Germline CDR1 is SGHRS and CDR2 is YFSETQ. The CDR3 contains 14 residues.